One sample yielded the 25 T cell receptor beta chains listed below, sequenced in a study of CD8 T cells in Susac syndrome. The RNA, about 0.5 to 1 ug, was put through reverse transcription using random hexamers. MiXCR, run by TCRdb on the immunoSEQ multiplex PCR reads, gives a single entry per CDR3 protein. The data hold tens of thousands of distinct CDR3 sequences, with approximately 96% observed a single time. Sequencing was carried out using CD8+ T cells from PBMCs. All receptors come from a human donor with Susac syndrome.

The CDR3 sequence is CTTGVENTEAFF. The CDR3 DNA follows: TGCACCACCGGTGTTGAGAACACTGAAGCTTTCTTT. The chain joins TRBV29-1 to TRBJ1-1; D is ambiguous. Germline lookup yields CDR1 SQVTM and CDR2 ANQGSEA. The CDR3 is 12 amino acids.

This chain's CDR3 is CASSHPLRGGKSYEQYF. CDR3 in DNA: TGCGCCAGCAGCCACCCGCTCCGTGGGGGGAAATCCTACGAGCAGTACTTC. The chain is built from TRBV5-1 and TRBJ2-7; tentative D call: TRBD2 (6 bases). The CDR3 extends over 17 amino acids. Germline V gene lookup returns CDR1 SGHRS and CDR2 YFSETQ. V dropped 4 bases and J dropped 1 base, with 21 bases sitting between them.

The V call is TRBV19, the J call TRBJ1-1; tentative D call: TRBD1 (5 bases). Germline assignment: CDR1 LNHDA and CDR2 SQIVND (reference sequence). This CDR3 is built from 13 residues. Between the trimmed V and J ends, which lost 5 bases and 3 bases, there was a span of 10 bases. The CDR3 loop is CASSDRGDTEAFF. The CDR3, as DNA: TGTGCCAGTAGTGACAGAGGGGACACTGAAGCTTTCTTT.

J is TRBJ1-2 and V is TRBV20-1, with D uncertain. The CDR3 consists of 13 residues. V was cut by 0 bases and J by 4 bases, with 9 bases left in between. Germline lookup yields CDR1 DFQATT and CDR2 SNEGSKA (reference sequence). This chain's CDR3 is CSARDLRSYGYTF. In DNA form, the CDR3 reads TGCAGTGCTAGAGATCTCAGATCCTATGGCTACACCTTC.

The chain has TRBV25-1 and TRBJ1-3; D call uncertain. The CDR3 extends over 13 amino acids. Germline assignment: CDR1 MGHDK and CDR2 SYGVNS. V shed 2 bases and J shed 10 bases, with 12 bases lying between them. CDR3 sequence: CASSERLAETIYF. CDR3 in DNA: TGTGCCAGCAGTGAAAGACTCGCGGAGACCATATATTTT.

V and J are TRBV7-9 and TRBJ2-6; 9 bases are shared with TRBD1. Germline CDR1 is SEHNR and CDR2 is FQNEAQ (reference sequence). The CDR3 is 17 amino acids. Trimming took 4 bases from V and 2 from J; bases not matched to a gene: 6. The CDR3 sequence is CASSSDRGVAGANVLTF. The CDR3, as DNA: TGTGCCAGCAGCTCGGACAGGGGCGTAGCTGGGGCCAACGTCCTGACTTTC. Full variable domain (missing parts from reference TRBV7-9 and TRBJ2-6): DTGVSQNPRHKITKRGQNVTFRCDPISEHNRLYWYRQTLGQGPEFLTYFQNEAQLEKSRLLSDRFSAERPKGSFSTLEIQRTEQGDSAMYLCASSSDRGVAGANVLTFGAGSRLTVL.

This sequence joins TRBV28 and TRBJ1-5; D gene ambiguous. The V end lost 7 bases, the J end lost 2 bases, and 15 bases lay between the germline ends. The CDR3 spans 15 residues. Germline CDR1 is MDHEN and CDR2 is SYDVKM. The chain's CDR3 is CASTLGSGGNQPQHF. The CDR3 region has the DNA TGTGCCAGCACCCTGGGATCGGGTGGCAATCAGCCCCAGCATTTT.

This chain uses TRBV27 with TRBJ1-6, with D tentatively TRBD1 (5 bases). The CDR3 length is 12 residues. Germline V gene data show CDR1 as MNHEY and CDR2 as SMNVEV (reference sequence). Trimming pared 6 bases from V and 14 bases from J, leaving 14 bases between. In nucleotides, the CDR3 is TGTGCCAGCAGCGAAGGGACGGGATCCCTCCACTTT. Amino acids: CASSEGTGSLHF.

CDR3 DNA: TGTGCCAGCAGCACCCGAACAAATAATTCACCCCTCCACTTT. Translation: CASSTRTNNSPLHF. This chain links TRBV13 with TRBJ1-6; no definite D call. Per germline, CDR1 PRHDT and CDR2 FYEKMQ (reference sequence). Between the trimmed V and J ends, which lost 5 bases and 5 bases, there was a span of 10 bases. The CDR3 covers 14 residues. Using reference TRBV13 and TRBJ1-6 for the parts outside the CDR3, the full variable domain is AAGVIQSPRHLIKEKRETATLKCYPIPRHDTVYWYQQGPGQDPQFLISFYEKMQSDKGSIPDRFSAQQFSDYHSELNMSSLELGDSALYFCASSTRTNNSPLHFGNGTRLTVT.

The rearrangement joins TRBV28 to TRBJ2-7, with 10 bases identical to TRBD1. Trimming removed 8 bases from V and 3 bases from J; junction bases left unmatched: 7. The germline CDR1 and CDR2 sequences are MDHEN and SYDVKM. This CDR3 is 14 amino acids long. CDR3 DNA: TGTGCCAGCGGACCGGGACAGGGGAGCTACGAGCAGTACTTC. Translating gives CASGPGQGSYEQYF.

The V gene is TRBV5-1, the J gene TRBJ2-1; unclear D gene. This CDR3 has 15 residues. With 2 bases removed from V and 0 bases from J, the gap between germline ends came to 9 bases. Germline CDR1 reads SGHRS; CDR2 reads YFSETQ. The CDR3 nucleotides are TGCGCCAGCAGCTTCGCAGAAGCCTCCTACAATGAGCAGTTCTTC. Amino acids: CASSFAEASYNEQFF.

The genes are TRBV27 and TRBJ1-1; the D is unclear. Per the germline V gene, CDR1 is MNHEY and CDR2 is SMNVEV (reference sequence). The CDR3 runs 14 residues. Trimming stripped 6 bases from V and 3 bases from J, with 14 bases between. CDR3 DNA: TGTGCCAGCAGGCTTCGGGGTCGATACACTGAAGCTTTCTTT. Translated: CASRLRGRYTEAFF.

CDR3 DNA sequence: TGTGCCAGCAGCCGCCCCGAAGGGGGCGGGGTCCACGAGCAGTACTTC. It encodes CASSRPEGGGVHEQYF. The chain couples TRBV3-1 to TRBJ2-7, with D maybe TRBD1 (7 bases). The CDR3 is 16 amino acids. The germline V gene encodes CDR1 LGHDT and CDR2 YNNKEL (reference sequence). V dropped 4 bases and J dropped 5 bases, with 21 bases sitting between them.

The V gene is TRBV30, the J gene TRBJ1-2, with D unresolved. CDR1 is GTSNPN and CDR2 is SVGIG in the germline V gene (reference sequence). The CDR3 extends over 14 amino acids. Trimming stripped 1 base from V and 0 bases from J, with 9 bases between. CDR3 protein: CAWSGREANYGYTF. CDR3 nucleotides: TGTGCCTGGAGTGGAAGAGAGGCTAACTATGGCTACACCTTC. The full variable domain, rest sourced from reference TRBV30 and TRBJ1-2, is SQTIHQWPATLVQPVGSPLSLECTVEGTSNPNLYWYRQAAGRGLQLLFYSVGIGQISSEVPQNLSASRPQDRQFILSSKKLLLSDSGFYLCAWSGREANYGYTFGSGTRLTVV.

This chain links TRBV30 with TRBJ1-2; D may be TRBD1 (6 bases). CDR3 length equals 15 residues. V gave up 0 bases and J gave up 8 bases, with 19 bases separating them. Germline V gene sequence: CDR1 GTSNPN, CDR2 SVGIG (reference sequence). CDR3 region: CAWSVSRGQGRGYTF. The CDR3 DNA reads TGTGCCTGGAGTGTTAGCCGAGGGCAGGGGAGAGGCTACACCTTC.

The rearrangement joins TRBV20-1 to TRBJ1-2; TRBD1 is a possible D gene (5 bases). Germline CDR1 and CDR2: DFQATT and SNEGSKA (reference sequence). The CDR3 runs to 13 residues. V was clipped by 1 base and J by 4 bases, with 10 bases between them. The CDR3 sequence: CSARVQGFYGYTF. CDR3 coding DNA: TGCAGTGCTAGAGTTCAGGGATTCTATGGCTACACCTTC.

The chain joins TRBV20-1 to TRBJ2-5; 7 nucleotides align to TRBD2. The trim removed 2 bases at V and 5 bases at J, leaving 2 bases unmatched. The germline gives CDR1 DFQATT, CDR2 SNEGSKA (reference sequence). The CDR3 has 12 amino acids. The chain's CDR3 is CSARPRGETQYF. DNA of the CDR3: TGCAGTGCTAGACCGCGGGGGGAGACCCAGTACTTC.

The chain employs TRBV3-1 and TRBJ2-3; no clear D. Germline CDR1 reads LGHDT; CDR2 reads YNNKEL (reference sequence). Trimming took off 1 base at V and 4 bases at J, with 18 bases between the two ends. This CDR3 contains 17 residues. The CDR3 DNA follows: TGTGCCAGCAGCCAAGGAAGTAGGACGAGCTGGCCAGATACGCAGTATTTT. Translation gives CASSQGSRTSWPDTQYF.

The chain employs TRBV4-3 and TRBJ1-3; D uncertain. Trimming took 4 bases from V and 2 from J, leaving 12 bases between them. The germline V gene has CDR1 LGHNA and CDR2 YSLEER. CDR3 length: 15 amino acids. The CDR3 sequence: CASSLAAGPGNTIYF. DNA for the CDR3: TGCGCCAGCAGCCTGGCCGCTGGCCCTGGAAACACCATATATTTT.

The chain links TRBV24-1 to TRBJ2-1; unclear D gene. Trimming removed 4 bases at V and 5 bases at J, with 8 bases between. The germline CDR1 and CDR2 sequences are KGHDR and SFDVKD. This CDR3 region has 13 residues. The CDR3 reads CATSDPPNNEQFF. The CDR3 region has the DNA TGTGCCACCAGTGACCCACCTAACAATGAGCAGTTCTTC.

A remark on this clonotype: A read error may produce the germline difference seen at one junction end. CDR3: CASRRSGQSGF. DNA for the CDR3: TGTGCCAGCAGACGCTCGGGACAGTCTGGCTTT. This chain links TRBV12-3 or TRBV12-4 with TRBJ1-6, with 7 bases identical to TRBD1. CDR3 length: 11 amino acids.

The genes are TRBV6-5 and TRBJ1-1; no definite D call. Between the trimmed V and J ends, which lost 6 bases and 0 bases, there was a span of 14 bases. Per the germline V gene, CDR1 is MNHEY and CDR2 is SVGAGI. CDR3 length equals 15 residues. The CDR3 spells CASRAMTAMNTEAFF. The CDR3 DNA reads TGTGCCAGCAGAGCTATGACCGCGATGAACACTGAAGCTTTCTTT.

This clonotype is a singleton in its sample. The chain carries TRBV20-1 and TRBJ1-6; TRBD1 matches 10 bases. From germline, CDR1 is DFQATT and CDR2 SNEGSKA (reference sequence). The CDR3 is 15 amino acids. The ends lost 5 bases at V and 5 bases at J; junction bases unmatched: 6. CDR3 loop: CSAHPGTGDNSPLHF. CDR3 DNA sequence: TGCAGTGCTCATCCTGGGACAGGGGATAATTCACCCCTCCACTTT.

The rearrangement joins TRBV27 to TRBJ2-5; possible D gene TRBD2, 5 bases. The CDR3 loop spans 14 amino acids. V was cut by 2 bases and J by 2 bases, with 9 bases left in between. Per the germline V gene, CDR1 is MNHEY and CDR2 is SMNVEV (reference sequence). CDR3 loop: CASSLRRTQETQYF. CDR3 bases: TGTGCCAGCAGTTTACGGAGGACTCAAGAGACCCAGTACTTC.

This chain uses TRBV4-1 with TRBJ2-1; D uncertain. CDR3 length equals 14 residues. Germline V gene lookup returns CDR1 MGHRA and CDR2 YSYEKL. The germline V and J ends were trimmed by 0 bases and 7 bases, with 10 bases remaining between them. The CDR3 is CASSQEALPNEQFF. CDR3 DNA sequence: TGCGCCAGCAGCCAAGAAGCCTTGCCGAATGAGCAGTTCTTC.